Following are 2 T cell receptor beta chains from one sample sequenced in a study of blood T cell repertoires in COVID-19. Profiling relied on immunoSEQ multiplex PCR, and the TCRdb table lists in-frame clones only, not all of them. The table has fewer than 300,000 clones, about 80% seen once. The sequenced sample was peripheral blood. These receptors originate from a woman between 50 and 59 years old who had recovered from COVID-19.

This chain joins TRBV19 and TRBJ2-2; tentatively, D is TRBD1 (5 bases). The CDR3 covers 14 residues. The V end lost 7 bases, the J end lost 4 bases, and 13 bases lay between the germline ends. Germline V CDR1 and CDR2: LNHDA, SQIVND (reference sequence). The CDR3 sequence is CASNQGVSTGELFF. In DNA, the CDR3 is TGTGCCAGTAATCAGGGCGTGAGCACCGGGGAGCTGTTTTTT.

This rearrangement joins TRBV6-5 to TRBJ2-7; 9 bases align to TRBD1. The CDR3 has 14 residues. Trimming took 7 bases from V and 7 from J; bases not matched to a gene: 11. Germline lookup yields CDR1 MNHEY and CDR2 SVGAGI. The CDR3 sequence is CASKAGQGLGEQYF. In DNA form, the CDR3 reads TGTGCCAGCAAGGCTGGACAGGGGTTGGGGGAGCAGTACTTC.